The 28 T cell receptor beta chains in this list originate from one sample, sequenced in a study of CD8+ T cells in alopecia areata. In each case, RNA was isolated and then reverse transcribed into cDNA as the sequencing template. Data came from immunoSEQ multiplex PCR; TCRdb stores just in-frame clones and leaves some out. The table includes about 180,000 clones, almost 65% detected once. Sequencing was performed on CD4+ T cells sorted from blood, taken at week 0. These receptor sequences come from a human donor with alopecia areata.

The chain employs TRBV14 and TRBJ1-4; D not certain. Germline V gene lookup returns CDR1 SGHDN and CDR2 FVKESK. Trimming cost V 5 bases and J 5 bases, with 18 bases left between them. The CDR3 length is 16 residues. CDR3 residues: CASSETVLHRNEKLFF. In DNA, the CDR3 is TGTGCCAGCAGCGAAACCGTTCTACATCGGAATGAAAAACTGTTTTTT. The complete variable domain, with remaining parts taken from reference TRBV14 and TRBJ1-4, reads EAGVTQFPSHSVIEKGQTVTLRCDPISGHDNLYWYRRVMGKEIKFLLHFVKESKQDESGMPNNRFLAERTGGTYSTLKVQPAELEDSGVYFCASSETVLHRNEKLFFGSGTQLSVL.

The chain is built from TRBV5-6 and TRBJ1-3; D uncertain. This CDR3 has 17 amino acids. CDR1 is SGHDT and CDR2 is YYEEEE in the germline V gene. V lost 4 bases, J lost 2 bases, and 19 bases lay in between. The chain's CDR3 is CASSATYEGRTGNTIYF. The CDR3 DNA sequence: TGTGCCAGCAGCGCCACTTACGAGGGCCGGACTGGAAACACCATATATTTT.

This clone has only a few counts. The genes are TRBV11-2 and TRBJ2-7; D might be TRBD1 (5 bases). Trimming shortened V by 0 bases and J by 1 base, and 7 bases separated the two germline ends. Looked up from germline, CDR1 is SGHAT and CDR2 is FQNNGV. The CDR3 spans 14 residues. CDR3 protein: CASSLEGASYEQYF. The CDR3 DNA sequence: TGTGCCAGCAGCTTAGAAGGGGCTTCCTACGAGCAGTACTTC. Complete variable domain (other parts from reference TRBV11-2 and TRBJ2-7): EAGVAQSPRYKIIEKRQSVAFWCNPISGHATLYWYQQILGQGPKLLIQFQNNGVVDDSQLPKDRFSAERLKGVDSTLKIQPAKLEDSAVYLCASSLEGASYEQYFGPGTRLTVT.

The gene calls are TRBV7-8 and TRBJ1-2; 10 nucleotides align to TRBD1. CDR3 length equals 15 residues. The V gene's germline CDR1 is SGHVS and CDR2 FQNEAQ. V lost 5 bases to trimming and J lost 0 bases; unmatched junction nucleotides: 3. CDR3 region: CASSRGQGANYGYTF. CDR3 nucleotides: TGTGCCAGCAGCCGTGGACAGGGGGCTAACTATGGCTACACCTTC. The full variable domain, its missing parts supplied by reference TRBV7-8 and TRBJ1-2, is GAGVSQSPRYKVAKRGQDVALRCDPISGHVSLFWYQQALGQGPEFLTYFQNEAQLDKSGLPSDRFFAERPEGSVSTLKIQRTQQEDSAVYLCASSRGQGANYGYTFGSGTRLTVV.

The chain joins TRBV5-1 to TRBJ2-2; 7 bases are a match to TRBD1. This CDR3 contains 15 residues. Germline lookup yields CDR1 SGHRS and CDR2 YFSETQ. V was clipped by 2 bases and J by 7 bases; unmatched bases: 8. CDR3 sequence: CASSFRQGAGGELFF. CDR3 coding DNA: TGCGCCAGCAGCTTCCGACAGGGTGCAGGCGGGGAGCTGTTTTTT.

The rearrangement links TRBV7-3 to TRBJ1-1; 7 positions agree with TRBD1. Germline CDR1 and CDR2: SGHTA and FQGTGA. CDR3 length: 13 residues. Unmatched junction bases numbered 4, after V lost 5 bases and J lost 4 bases. The CDR3, as DNA: TGTGCCAGCAGCCCGCGACAGGGCACTGAAGCTTTCTTT. Residues: CASSPRQGTEAFF.

The chain employs TRBV12-5 and TRBJ1-1, with D tentatively TRBD1 (6 bases). V dropped 5 bases and J dropped 4 bases, with 11 bases sitting between them. This CDR3 spans 13 amino acids. Germline V gives CDR1 LGHNT, CDR2 FRNRAP. CDR3 bases: TGTGCTAGTGGTACTCAGGGGATCACTGAAGCTTTCTTT. This sequence encodes CASGTQGITEAFF.

This clone was seen only once. The DNA for the CDR3 is TGTGCCTGGCCGGGACAACCGAACACTGAAGCTTTCTTT. As protein: CAWPGQPNTEAFF. The rearrangement joins TRBV30 to TRBJ1-1; tentatively, D is TRBD1 (6 bases). The CDR3 contains 13 residues. V was cut by 5 bases and J by 1 base, with 11 bases left in between. Germline lookup yields CDR1 GTSNPN and CDR2 SVGIG (reference sequence).

This sequence joins TRBV15 and TRBJ1-5, with D hard to call. Between the trimmed V and J ends, which lost 0 bases and 9 bases, there was a span of 6 bases. The CDR3 consists of 12 residues. Germline assignment: CDR1 LNHNV and CDR2 YYDKDF (reference sequence). The CDR3 is CATSRDSLPQHF. CDR3 sequence (DNA): TGTGCCACCAGCAGAGATTCCTTGCCCCAGCATTTT.

CDR3 in DNA: TGTGCCTGGAGCCAACAGGGAAATTCACCCCTCCACTTT. Translated: CAWSQQGNSPLHF. The chain couples TRBV30 to TRBJ1-6; TRBD1 might be the D (6 bases). V gave up 3 bases and J gave up 7 bases, with 10 bases separating them. Germline CDR1 GTSNPN, CDR2 SVGIG (reference sequence). The CDR3 has 13 amino acids.

This clone showed up many times. The gene calls are TRBV4-3 and TRBJ2-7, with D maybe TRBD1 (5 bases). V was pared by 2 bases and J by 3 bases, with 14 bases between. This CDR3 is 15 amino acids long. Germline CDR1 is LGHNA and CDR2 is YSLEER. This CDR3 is CASSQFHRPHYEQYF. CDR3 in DNA: TGCGCCAGCAGCCAATTCCACAGGCCCCACTACGAGCAGTACTTC.

CDR3 sequence: CASTRQTNSPLHF. CDR3 coding DNA: TGTGCCAGCACACGACAGACTAATTCACCCCTCCACTTT. The gene calls are TRBV7-9 and TRBJ1-6, with D perhaps TRBD1 (5 bases). The CDR3 is 13 residues long. Germline assignment: CDR1 SEHNR and CDR2 FQNEAQ (reference sequence). V lost 7 bases and J 6 bases, leaving 10 bases between the germline ends.

In regard to this clone: Other DNA variants within this sample encode the same CDR3. The V call is TRBV29-1, the J call TRBJ1-2, with TRBD1 identical over 9 bases. The germline gives CDR1 SQVTM, CDR2 ANQGSEA. The V gene end was trimmed by 6 bases and the J gene end by 6 bases; junction bases not matched to a gene: 5. The length of the CDR3 is 12 residues. CDR3 nucleotides: TGCAGCGTCCCCACAGGGGGCAATGGCTACACCTTC. Its protein product is CSVPTGGNGYTF.

This chain connects TRBV6-5 to TRBJ2-2; D is perhaps TRBD2 (5 bases). CDR3 length equals 16 residues. V lost 2 bases and J lost 7, with 17 bases in between. Germline CDR1 reads MNHEY; CDR2 reads SVGAGI. The CDR3 reads CASSYLAPPGNGELFF. DNA of the CDR3: TGTGCCAGCAGTTACCTCGCTCCCCCGGGGAACGGGGAGCTGTTTTTT.

The chain is built from TRBV9 and TRBJ2-3; D uncertain. Per germline, CDR1 SGDLS and CDR2 YYNGEE. This CDR3 has 13 amino acids. V was trimmed by 0 bases and J by 1 base, leaving 3 bases between them. The DNA of the CDR3 is TGTGCCAGCAGCGTAGCCGGCACAGATACGCAGTATTTT. This sequence encodes CASSVAGTDTQYF. Together with reference TRBV9 and TRBJ2-3, the CDR3 gives the full variable domain: DSGVTQTPKHLITATGQRVTLRCSPRSGDLSVYWYQQSLDQGLQFLIQYYNGEERAKGNILERFSAQQFPDLHSELNLSSLELGDSALYFCASSVAGTDTQYFGPGTRLTVL.

The chain recombines TRBV5-5 with TRBJ1-5, with 9 nucleotides matching TRBD1. The CDR3 contains 13 residues. The germline gives CDR1 SGHKS, CDR2 YYEKEE (reference sequence). V lost 4 bases to trimming and J lost 11 bases; unmatched junction nucleotides: 7. As DNA, the CDR3 is TGTGCCAGCAGCCGGACAGGGGCCCCGGCCCAGCATTTT. Amino acid sequence: CASSRTGAPAQHF.

This clone was counted a few times. This sequence joins TRBV7-2 and TRBJ2-3; D remains unclear. Germline-derived CDR1 and CDR2 are SGHTA and FQGNSA. The CDR3 length is 14 residues. Trimming took 2 bases from V and 1 from J, leaving 7 bases between them. The chain's CDR3 is CASSLTRGTDTQYF. CDR3 nucleotides: TGTGCCAGCAGCTTAACGCGTGGCACAGATACGCAGTATTTT.

The V and J genes are TRBV27 and TRBJ1-6, with D possibly being TRBD1 (5 bases). This CDR3 spans 14 amino acids. V lost 6 bases and J 3 bases, leaving 9 bases between the germline ends. CDR1 and CDR2 from the germline V gene are MNHEY and SMNVEV (reference sequence). CDR3 sequence (DNA): TGTGCCAGCAGACCAGACAGCTATAATTCACCCCTCCACTTT. Protein product: CASRPDSYNSPLHF.

The table lists this clone with a few counts. The chain couples TRBV25-1 to TRBJ1-2; D remains unclear. Trimming cost V 3 bases and J 5 bases, with 7 bases left between them. CDR1 and CDR2 (germline): MGHDK, SYGVNS. CDR3 length: 12 amino acids. The CDR3 nucleotides read TGTGCCAGCAGTGACCACCAATATGGCTACACCTTC. This encodes CASSDHQYGYTF.

The chain combines TRBV29-1 with TRBJ2-5; D gene unclear. The V gene's germline CDR1 is SQVTM and CDR2 ANQGSEA. Trimming removed 0 bases at V and 1 base at J, with 9 bases between. This CDR3 region has 14 residues. CDR3 sequence: CSVEERRLQETQYF. CDR3 nucleotide sequence: TGCAGCGTTGAAGAGAGGCGGCTCCAAGAGACCCAGTACTTC.

This clone showed up just a few times. The genes are TRBV4-2 and TRBJ1-4, with TRBD1 as a possible D gene (5 bases). Per the germline V gene, CDR1 is LGHNA and CDR2 is YNFKEQ. This CDR3 has 14 residues. V lost 0 bases, J lost 5 bases, and 7 bases lay in between. CDR3: CASSQERGNEKLFF. The CDR3 region has the DNA TGTGCCAGCAGCCAAGAGAGGGGAAATGAAAAACTGTTTTTT.

J is TRBJ2-1 and V is TRBV25-1; D gene ambiguous. The germline CDR1 and CDR2 sequences are MGHDK and SYGVNS. The CDR3 has 14 amino acids. V was shortened by 3 bases and J by 6 bases, with 12 bases between the two germline ends. The chain's CDR3 is CASSEPGVGNEQFF. The CDR3 bases are TGTGCCAGCAGTGAGCCTGGGGTAGGCAATGAGCAGTTCTTC. The full variable domain, completed using reference TRBV25-1 and TRBJ2-1, is EADIYQTPRYLVIGTGKKITLECSQTMGHDKMYWYQQDPGMELHLIHYSYGVNSTEKGDLSSESTVSRIRTEHFPLTLESARPSHTSQYLCASSEPGVGNEQFFGPGTRLTVL.

There are a few counts of this clone. The CDR3 is CSVTPPDEQFF. In DNA, the CDR3 is TGCAGCGTGACCCCCCCAGATGAGCAGTTCTTC. The J gene is TRBJ2-1, the V gene TRBV29-1; D ambiguous. Germline loops: CDR1 SQVTM, CDR2 ANQGSEA. The CDR3 length is 11 residues. Trimming stripped 6 bases from V and 8 bases from J, with 11 bases between.

The chain recombines TRBV9 with TRBJ1-6; TRBD1 might be the D (5 bases). V gave up 5 bases and J gave up 9 bases, with 12 bases separating them. The germline gives CDR1 SGDLS, CDR2 YYNGEE. The CDR3 is made up of 13 amino acids. CDR3 bases: TGTGCCAGCAGTTTAGGGGAGATTTCACCCCTCCACTTT. The encoded protein is CASSLGEISPLHF.

The chain couples TRBV29-1 to TRBJ1-1; the D gene is possibly TRBD1 (5 bases). CDR3 length equals 14 residues. The germline V gene has CDR1 SQVTM and CDR2 ANQGSEA. V dropped 2 bases and J dropped 4 bases, with 14 bases sitting between them. CDR3 region: CSVETRQSTTEAFF. CDR3 DNA sequence: TGCAGCGTTGAAACCCGACAGTCGACCACTGAAGCTTTCTTT.

This clone was seen just once. The chain links TRBV25-1 to TRBJ2-7; 7 bases are shared with TRBD1. CDR3 size: 14 residues. Germline V CDR1 and CDR2: MGHDK, SYGVNS. V gave up 5 bases and J gave up 5 bases; unmatched junction bases: 9. The CDR3 DNA follows: TGTGCCAGCAGTTCCACGGGACAGTACCACGAGCAGTACTTC. It yields the protein CASSSTGQYHEQYF.

The CDR3 protein is CASSEWLAGQETQYF. The CDR3 DNA is TGTGCCAGCAGTGAATGGCTAGCGGGGCAAGAGACCCAGTACTTC. This chain connects TRBV6-1 to TRBJ2-5; TRBD2 matches 9 bases. With V trimmed by 2 bases and J by 2 bases, 3 bases remained unmatched. The CDR3 covers 15 residues. Germline V gene lookup returns CDR1 MNHNS and CDR2 SASEGT.

A remark on this clone: The sample holds other DNA sequences that translate to the same CDR3. The chain carries TRBV29-1 and TRBJ1-1; no clear D. This CDR3 contains 13 residues. V was clipped by 5 bases and J by 0 bases, with 10 bases between them. From germline, CDR1 is SQVTM and CDR2 ANQGSEA. The CDR3 loop reads CSVLRPLNTEAFF. The CDR3 coding sequence is TGCAGCGTTCTCAGACCTTTGAACACTGAAGCTTTCTTT.